This T cell receptor beta chain is drawn from a study of CD4 T cells in relation to SARS-CoV-2 and coronaviruses. Profiling relied on immunoSEQ multiplex PCR, and the TCRdb table lists in-frame clones only, not all of them. The sample contains more than 20,000 clones, about four fifths of which appear only once. Study-wide results and caveats: SARS-CoV-2-driven expansion was significantly weaker in crossreactive than monoreactive clones.

CD4+ T cells from unexposed donors were obtained before the COVID-19 pandemic (2011-2018). CD4+ T cells were isolated from the cells after 10 days of culture. Unexposed-donor CD4+ T cells were probed with SARS-CoV-2 S/N and four cold-coronavirus spikes, cells permitting. Comments on this clone: What it recognizes is unknown.

Specimen: CD4+ T cells from PBMCs, cultured in vitro. The TCR comes from a human donor in good health.

CDR3 in amino acids: CASSKGGRETQYF. The CDR3 coding sequence is TGTGCCAGCAGTAAGGGGGGCCGGGAGACCCAGTACTTC. The chain joins TRBV12-3 or TRBV12-4 to TRBJ2-5; D may correspond to TRBD1 or TRBD2 (6 bases each). Deletions cut 5 bases from V and 5 bases from J, with 12 bases between. The CDR3 has 13 amino acids.